The 17 T cell receptor beta chains given below trace back to one sample, sequenced in a study of early T cells in non-severe SARS-CoV-2 infection. MiXCR, run by TCRdb on the 5' RACE reads, gives a single entry per CDR3 protein. The profile shows around 78,000 distinct CDR3 sequences, 10% of them singletons. The sample here was whole blood, taken at baseline. All receptors come from an adult who was a healthcare worker with PCR-confirmed SARS-CoV-2 infection or an uninfected control (not recorded which).

This clonotype was detected a few times. The chain has TRBV4-1 and TRBJ1-4; D is undetermined. The CDR3 runs 16 residues. Germline loops: CDR1 MGHRA, CDR2 YSYEKL. The germline V and J ends were trimmed by 3 bases and 0 bases, with 11 bases remaining between them. CDR3 loop: CASSQRTVATNEKLFF. DNA for the CDR3: TGCGCCAGCAGCCAGAGGACGGTTGCAACTAATGAAAAACTGTTTTTT.

This clonotype showed up just a few times. This chain joins TRBV19 and TRBJ2-7; TRBD1 agrees at 7 bases. V lost 5 bases to trimming and J lost 5 bases; unmatched junction nucleotides: 9. Per the germline V gene, CDR1 is LNHDA and CDR2 is SQIVND (reference sequence). This CDR3 contains 14 residues. The DNA for the CDR3 is TGTGCCAGTAGTCCGTCGACAGGGCGAAACGAGCAGTACTTC. Translated: CASSPSTGRNEQYF.

This clonotype was detected only a few times. The chain has TRBV5-1 and TRBJ2-2; TRBD2 is a possible D gene (5 bases). V was pared by 4 bases and J by 4 bases, with 14 bases between. The CDR3 is 15 amino acids. Germline V gives CDR1 SGHRS, CDR2 YFSETQ. CDR3 sequence reads: CASSPSPRGTGELFF. Here the CDR3 DNA reads TGCGCCAGCAGCCCTAGCCCCCGCGGCACCGGGGAGCTGTTTTTT.

This chain uses TRBV6-1 with TRBJ2-3; 11 bases align to TRBD1. This CDR3 is built from 16 residues. The J segment lost 1 base and the V segment lost 6 bases, leaving 6 bases of the junction unmatched. CDR1 is MNHNS, CDR2 SASEGT, per germline. The CDR3 nucleotides read TGTGCCAGCAGGTGGACAGGGGGCGCGGGCACAGATACGCAGTATTTT. It specifies CASRWTGGAGTDTQYF.

Only a few counts were recorded for this clonotype. The rearrangement uses TRBV4-1 and TRBJ1-6; D gene unclear. Trimming removed 4 bases at V and 5 bases at J, with 15 bases between. The germline V gene has CDR1 MGHRA and CDR2 YSYEKL. The CDR3 loop spans 16 amino acids. The CDR3 loop is CASSRVKGFDNSPLHF. CDR3 nucleotide sequence: TGCGCCAGCAGCCGTGTCAAGGGATTCGATAATTCACCCCTCCACTTT.

V gene TRBV12-5 combines with J gene TRBJ1-6, with D perhaps matching TRBD1 (5 bases). CDR3 length equals 15 residues. Germline V gene sequence: CDR1 LGHNT, CDR2 FRNRAP. Trimming took off 1 base at V and 5 bases at J, with 9 bases between the two ends. The CDR3 loop reads CASGLGQQDNSPLHF. The CDR3 coding sequence is TGTGCTAGTGGTTTGGGACAGCAAGATAATTCACCCCTCCACTTT. Together with reference TRBV12-5 and TRBJ1-6, the CDR3 gives the full variable domain: DARVTQTPRHKVTEMGQEVTMRCQPILGHNTVFWYRQTMMQGLELLAYFRNRAPLDDSGMPKDRFSAEMPDATLATLKIQPSEPRDSAVYFCASGLGQQDNSPLHFGNGTRLTVT.

Ten or more counts support this clonotype. This rearrangement joins TRBV6-6 to TRBJ2-7; D is unclear. Germline V gene sequence: CDR1 MNHNY, CDR2 SVGAGI (reference sequence). This CDR3 contains 12 residues. The V gene lost 7 bases and the J gene lost 0 bases, with 7 bases spanning the gap. CDR3 in amino acids: CASKASSYEQYF. The CDR3 nucleotides read TGTGCCAGCAAGGCCTCCTCCTACGAGCAGTACTTC.

The chain uses TRBV7-3 and TRBJ2-1; 8 nucleotides agree with TRBD2. The V gene end was trimmed by 1 base and the J gene end by 4 bases; junction bases not matched to a gene: 3. Germline V CDR1 and CDR2: SGHTA, FQGTGA. There are 15 residues in the CDR3. The CDR3 DNA sequence: TGTGCCAGCAGCTTAAGCGGGGGGCTTTACAATGAGCAGTTCTTC. Translated: CASSLSGGLYNEQFF.

This clonotype has a count of ten or more. The chain has TRBV18 and TRBJ1-2; D not certain. Looked up from germline, CDR1 is KGHSH and CDR2 is LQKENI. CDR3 length: 14 amino acids. The ends were cut back, 6 bases at V and 5 bases at J, with 16 bases in the middle. In DNA form, the CDR3 reads TGTGCCAGCTCTCCCCCCGAGAGCCCATATGGCTACACCTTC. Its protein product is CASSPPESPYGYTF. The whole variable domain, remainder taken from reference TRBV18 and TRBJ1-2, is NAGVMQNPRHLVRRRGQEARLRCSPMKGHSHVYWYRQLPEEGLKFMVYLQKENIIDESGMPKERFSAEFPKEGPSILRIQQVVRGDSAAYFCASSPPESPYGYTFGSGTRLTVV.

This clonotype occurred many times. V is TRBV4-1 and J is TRBJ1-6, with D possibly matching TRBD1 (6 bases). This CDR3 region has 16 residues. Germline V lookup: CDR1 MGHRA, CDR2 YSYEKL. Trimming left V 0 bases short and J 2 bases short, with 8 bases between. CDR3 protein: CASSQEAGAYNSPLHF. For the CDR3, the DNA is TGCGCCAGCAGCCAAGAGGCAGGGGCCTATAATTCACCCCTCCACTTT.

This clonotype was seen ten or more times. This chain joins TRBV4-3 and TRBJ1-6; 9 positions agree with TRBD1. Germline CDR1 LGHNA, CDR2 YSLEER. This CDR3 spans 16 amino acids. Losses at the gene ends were 0 bases for V and 9 bases for J; bases not matched to a gene: 6. The chain's CDR3 is CASSQDPGQGFSPLHF. The CDR3 bases are TGCGCCAGCAGCCAAGATCCGGGACAGGGATTTTCACCCCTCCACTTT.

In its sample, this clonotype was seen many times. The chain is built from TRBV12-3 or TRBV12-4 and TRBJ1-4, with D perhaps TRBD1 (5 bases). The CDR3 has 13 amino acids. The V end lost 6 bases, the J end lost 6 bases, and 11 bases lay between the germline ends. Here the CDR3 reads CASRRDPDEKLFF. CDR3 coding DNA: TGTGCCAGCAGACGGGACCCCGATGAAAAACTGTTTTTT.

In this sample, this clonotype turned up a few times. The chain combines TRBV10-3 with TRBJ1-4, with D tentatively TRBD1 (5 bases). This CDR3 comprises 15 residues. Trimming took 3 bases from V and 5 from J, leaving 13 bases between them. Per germline, CDR1 ENHRY and CDR2 SYGVKD. The CDR3 here is CAISDGGKGNEKLFF. Written as DNA, the CDR3 is TGTGCCATCAGTGACGGGGGGAAGGGGAATGAAAAACTGTTTTTT.

This clonotype turned up a few times. The chain is built from TRBV12-3 or TRBV12-4 and TRBJ2-7, with D possibly being TRBD2 (6 bases). Trimming took 3 bases from V and 2 from J, leaving 14 bases between them. The CDR3 has 15 residues. The CDR3, as DNA: TGTGCCAGCAGTTTTGGCGGGGAGGCGGCCTACGAGCAGTACTTC. Encoded protein: CASSFGGEAAYEQYF.

This clonotype was seen only a few times. The chain carries TRBV4-2 and TRBJ2-7; D remains ambiguous. The length of the CDR3 is 13 residues. CDR1 and CDR2 (germline): LGHNA, YNFKEQ. V was shortened by 0 bases and J by 2 bases, with 5 bases between the two germline ends. The CDR3 loop is CASSQEITYEQYF. The CDR3 DNA follows: TGTGCCAGCAGCCAAGAAATCACCTACGAGCAGTACTTC.

This clonotype was recorded many times. The chain joins TRBV5-4 to TRBJ1-2; D may be TRBD1 (6 bases). CDR1 SGHNT and CDR2 YYREEE come from the germline V gene (reference sequence). The length of the CDR3 is 11 residues. Trimming left V 3 bases short and J 7 bases short, with 7 bases between. CDR3 sequence (DNA): TGTGCCAGCAGCTGGGGGCTTGGCTACACCTTC. Translation gives CASSWGLGYTF.

V gene TRBV20-1 combines with J gene TRBJ1-2; TRBD1 matches at 9 bases. The germline CDR1 and CDR2 sequences are DFQATT and SNEGSKA (reference sequence). The CDR3 consists of 14 residues. J lost 2 bases, V lost 3 bases, and 4 bases had no gene match. CDR3 coding DNA: TGCAGTGCTAGCCCCGGGACAGGGAACTATGGCTACACCTTC. Its translation: CSASPGTGNYGYTF.